This passage covers 9 T cell receptor beta chains from one sample sequenced in a study of human T cells and chemical hapten exposure. Using its own MiXCR run on the RACE reads, TCRdb lists one record per CDR3 protein. The table shows 50,000 or so distinct CDR3 sequences, with about 10% occurring only once. Time point defined: patch test 1, 2 weeks after DPC sensitization. Documented treatment: therapeutic diphenylcyclopropenone sensitization with weekly scalp DPC. Source: whole blood, taken in connection with sensitization to the hapten diphenylcyclopropenone (DPC). Receptors originate from a woman between 45 and 60 years old with alopecia areata. Some clones in this sample may be carry-over from other donors' samples.

This clonotype appeared once. V is TRBV4-2 and J is TRBJ2-2; no definite D call. The CDR3 has 15 amino acids. The germline V and J ends were trimmed by 4 bases and 0 bases, with 9 bases remaining between them. The germline gives CDR1 LGHNA, CDR2 YNFKEQ. CDR3 sequence reads: CASSPAGANTGELFF. The CDR3 nucleotides read TGTGCCAGCAGCCCGGCCGGCGCGAACACCGGGGAGCTGTTTTTT.

This clonotype was observed at least ten times. The genes are TRBV3-1 and TRBJ2-7; unclear D gene. V dropped 5 bases and J dropped 5 bases, with 16 bases sitting between them. This CDR3 contains 14 residues. The germline V gene encodes CDR1 LGHDT and CDR2 YNNKEL (reference sequence). CDR3 nucleotides: TGTGCCAGCAGCGACAAAACTCGAACCCACGAGCAGTACTTC. Amino acid sequence: CASSDKTRTHEQYF.

As for this clonotype: The junction and the germline gene differ at one end; a read error may be behind it. This rearrangement joins TRBV20-1 to TRBJ2-6; D possibly corresponds to TRBD1 (5 bases). The CDR3 spans 14 residues. Germline-derived CDR1 and CDR2 are DFQATT and SNEGSKA (reference sequence). CDR3 protein: CSARGQGGANVLTF. Here the CDR3 DNA reads TGCAGTGCCAGAGGTCAGGGTGGGGCCAACGTCCTGACTTTC.

This clonotype has at least ten counts. V is TRBV6-6 and J is TRBJ1-6, with D unresolved. Trimming stripped 5 bases from V and 10 bases from J, with 12 bases between. This CDR3 region has 13 residues. Germline lookup yields CDR1 MNHNY and CDR2 SVGAGI (reference sequence). CDR3 sequence reads: CASSPESRSPLHF. For the CDR3, the DNA is TGTGCCAGCAGTCCCGAAAGTAGGTCACCCCTCCACTTT.

Ten or more counts support this clonotype. The rearrangement joins TRBV4-2 to TRBJ1-1; maybe TRBD1 (6 bases). The CDR3 consists of 16 residues. Germline CDR1 LGHNA, CDR2 YNFKEQ. The V end was cut by 5 bases, the J end by 0 bases, with 16 bases between. CDR3 region: CASSKKAEGVNTEAFF. The CDR3 region has the DNA TGTGCCAGCAGCAAGAAGGCGGAGGGGGTGAACACTGAAGCTTTCTTT.

A word on this clonotype: A much larger clonotype is one base distant, so this may be a read error. The conserved phenylalanine or tryptophan normally closing the CDR3 is absent here, so this likely arose from a read error. V gene TRBV7-2 combines with J gene TRBJ2-3; 7 nucleotides agree with TRBD2. Germline CDR1 SGHTA, CDR2 FQGNSA. The CDR3 is 15 amino acids. Unmatched junction bases numbered 6, after V lost 5 bases and J lost 1 base. DNA of the CDR3: TGTGCCAGCAGCACCACTAGCGACCGCACAGATACGCAGTATTCT. Residues: CASSTTSDRTDTQYS.

The J gene is TRBJ1-1, the V gene TRBV11-2; D not certain. The CDR3 has 15 amino acids. Germline loops: CDR1 SGHAT, CDR2 FQNNGV. V lost 1 base, J lost 1 base, and 10 bases lay in between. The CDR3 loop reads CASSLALGPNTEAFF. The CDR3 nucleotides are TGTGCCAGCAGCTTAGCCCTAGGTCCGAACACTGAAGCTTTCTTT.

The chain recombines TRBV7-6 with TRBJ1-5, with 7 bases fitting TRBD1. The CDR3 is 13 amino acids. CDR1 is SGHVS, CDR2 FNYEAQ, per germline. V lost 2 bases to trimming and J lost 9 bases; unmatched junction nucleotides: 4. DNA for the CDR3: TGTGCCAGCAGCTTAAACAGGGGAGCGCCCCAGCATTTT. Amino acids: CASSLNRGAPQHF.

This clonotype was recorded many times. The gene calls are TRBV25-1 and TRBJ1-1, with 9 bases identical to TRBD1. Germline V CDR1 and CDR2: MGHDK, SYGVNS. Trimming took 1 base from V and 7 from J; bases not matched to a gene: 7. The CDR3 sequence is 15 residues long. CDR3: CASSESTGTGSEAFF. CDR3 coding DNA: TGTGCCAGCAGTGAATCCACCGGGACAGGGAGTGAAGCTTTCTTT.